This T cell receptor beta chain was documented in a study of T cells in tuberculosis. From germline, CDR1 is MNHEY and CDR2 SVGAGI. The length of the CDR3 is 14 residues. Trimming removed 8 bases at V and 1 base at J, with 14 bases between. This table comes from immunoSEQ multiplex PCR, and its TCRdb copy is limited to in-frame clones, with some not included. The sample has roughly 59,000 clones, about 76% seen once. After thawing and overnight rest, PBMC were stained with GMM-loaded CD1B tetramer, viability dye and anti-CD3 for sorting. The lipid loaded on the CD1B tetramers was C32 glucose monomycolate from Rhodococcus equi. CD14-expressing monocytes were removed from PBMC before cryopreservation and sorting. About 94,000 tetramer-negative cells were sorted from each donor.

Specimen: CD1b-GMM tetramer-negative cells sorted from PBMCs. The TCR comes from an adult woman with latent tuberculosis. The chain employs TRBV6-5 and TRBJ2-5; TRBD2 might be the D (5 bases). Written as DNA, the CDR3 is TGTGCCAGCGAACCCGGTGGACTCCAAGAGACCCAGTACTTC. This gives the protein CASEPGGLQETQYF.